This T cell receptor beta chain was found in a study of control samples from healthy donors and cancer patients. The germline V and J ends were trimmed by 4 bases and 2 bases, with 13 bases remaining between them. In germline, CDR1 is MDHEN, CDR2 SYDVKM. The CDR3 sequence is 15 residues long. The sample holds one count of this clone. Data came from immunoSEQ multiplex PCR; TCRdb stores just in-frame clones and leaves some out. The repertoire holds 150,000 to 180,000 clones, with over 90% as singletons. This sequence joins TRBV28 and TRBJ2-3, with D unresolved. The sequencing input was blood. This receptor was taken from a man aged 45-65 years in good health. CDR3 DNA sequence: TGTGCCAGCAGTTCCCGACCCGTCCCCACAGATACGCAGTATTTT. This codes for CASSSRPVPTDTQYF.